This TCR beta chain was identified during a study of beta chain features in type 1 diabetes. The V end was cut by 4 bases, the J end by 0 bases, with 10 bases between. The CDR3 is 14 residues long. Germline CDR1 SGHNT, CDR2 YYREEE (reference sequence). Since all of the isolated RNA was reverse transcribed, expressed TCRB transcripts were what got sequenced. Here immunoSEQ multiplex PCR was the method, and the copy in TCRdb shows in-frame clones only, minus some. Altogether about 710,000 clones are present, more than 12% being singletons, with the ten largest covering approximately 0.039%. Study results and limitations: Equally in patients and controls, PCR might preferentially amplify shorter templates. Type 1 diabetes patients had moderately but significantly shorter TCRB CDR3s in all four CD4+ subsets.

On this clone itself: Antigen unknown.

The chain is built from TRBV5-4 and TRBJ1-2; D unclear. Specimen: naive CD4+ T cells from blood. This clonotype was sampled from a man between 18 and 35 years old with type 1 diabetes. The CDR3 bases are TGTGCCAGCAGCCCCTACGTTACTAACTATGGCTACACCTTC. Translated, it gives CASSPYVTNYGYTF. Looking up the rest from reference TRBV5-4 and TRBJ1-2 gives the full variable domain: ETGVTQSPTHLIKTRGQQVTLRCSSQSGHNTVSWYQQALGQGPQFIFQYYREEENGRGNFPPRFSGLQFPNYSSELNVNALELDDSALYLCASSPYVTNYGYTFGSGTRLTVV.